These 30 T cell receptor beta chains originate from one sample sequenced in a study of kidney transplant recipient with SARS-CoV-2 infection (dated by TCRdb to about 2021). Sample time point, as interpreted from the label and publication: pre-pandemic baseline sample and day 111 after first positive SARS-CoV-2 test. Instrument used: Illumina MiSeq. Clones were called with MiXCR by TCRdb after fastp trimmed the public reads at Q25, and only in-frame beta chains were retained. Entries that share a CDR3 protein sequence are merged under the most common genes and DNA. This sample comprises 200,000 to 250,000 distinct CDR3 sequences, under 35% of them detected only once. The ten largest clones add up to nearly 7.5% of the sample. Here the sequenced sample was a blood sample, taken at baseline and on day 111 from a kidney transplant recipient. All receptors derive from a male patient in his thirties who had COVID-19 and was a kidney transplant recipient. Donor T cells from the graft may be present among the T cells after a transplant.

The V gene is TRBV19, the J gene TRBJ1-2; D not certain. Trimming pared 5 bases from V and 4 bases from J, leaving 23 bases between. The CDR3 contains 17 residues. Germline assignment: CDR1 LNHDA and CDR2 SQIVND (reference sequence). This chain's CDR3 is CASSSVSTNRKTYGYTF. CDR3 coding DNA: TGTGCCAGTAGTTCAGTGTCGACAAATCGAAAGACCTATGGCTACACCTTC.

In the case of this clonotype: This may stem from a read error, because a much larger clone lies one nucleotide away. The chain couples TRBV7-2 to TRBJ1-1; perhaps TRBD1 as D (6 bases). CDR3 length equals 14 residues. The germline CDR1 and CDR2 sequences are SGHTA and FQGNSA. The DNA of the CDR3 is TGTGCCAGCAGCTTAACGGGGGCGAACACTGGAGCTTTCTTT. Translated, it gives CASSLTGANTGAFF.

The rearrangement joins TRBV21-1 to TRBJ2-3. TRBV21-1 is termed a pseudogene. The CDR3 consists of 17 residues. CDR3 sequence: CASSFRIATVMQDTQYF. DNA of the CDR3: TGTGCCAGCAGTTTCAGGATAGCTACAGTCATGCAAGATACGCAGTATTTT.

To note about this clonotype: This could be a read error, since a much larger clone is one nucleotide away. The chain links TRBV4-3 to TRBJ1-1; D perhaps matches TRBD1 (6 bases). Germline V CDR1 and CDR2: LGHNA, YSLEER. The CDR3 spans 15 residues. The germline V and J ends were trimmed by 0 bases and 3 bases, with 11 bases remaining between them. This CDR3 is CASSQDTGRHTEAFF. CDR3 nucleotide sequence: TGCGCCAGCAGCCAAGACACAGGGCGGCACACTGAAGCTTTCTTT.

This rearrangement joins TRBV7-6 to TRBJ2-3; D might be TRBD1 or TRBD2, each matching 5 bases. Per the germline V gene, CDR1 is SGHVS and CDR2 is FNYEAQ. Trimming stripped 0 bases from V and 0 bases from J, with 16 bases between. The CDR3 totals 18 residues. CDR3 loop: CASSLAPGTYTSTDTQYF. CDR3 DNA: TGTGCCAGCAGCTTAGCGCCTGGGACCTACACTAGCACAGATACGCAGTATTTT.

This clonotype was detected many times. J is TRBJ1-2 and V is TRBV20-1, with D possibly matching TRBD1 (6 bases). V dropped 5 bases and J dropped 4 bases, with 23 bases sitting between them. CDR3 size: 16 residues. Germline V lookup: CDR1 DFQATT, CDR2 SNEGSKA (reference sequence). CDR3 DNA: TGCAGTGCTTACCGGGGGCTGTTTCGAAAGACCTATGGCTACACCTTC. Its protein is CSAYRGLFRKTYGYTF.

Many counts were recorded for this clonotype. This chain joins TRBV6-2 or TRBV6-3 and TRBJ1-6; D possibly corresponds to TRBD1 (5 bases). This CDR3 has 13 residues. Germline loops: CDR1 MNHEY, CDR2 SVGEGT. Trimming removed 8 bases at V and 3 bases at J, with 8 bases between. CDR3 nucleotide sequence: TGTGCCAGCGGGGACCTCTATAATTCACCCCTCCACTTT. This translates into CASGDLYNSPLHF.

In its sample, this clonotype was seen a few times. V is TRBV18 and J is TRBJ2-2; no definite D call. The germline CDR1 and CDR2 sequences are KGHSH and LQKENI. With 2 bases removed from V and 5 bases from J, the gap between germline ends came to 9 bases. This CDR3 is 14 amino acids long. CDR3 nucleotide sequence: TGTGCCAGCTCACCAAATTGGGATACCGGGGAGCTGTTTTTT. Translating gives CASSPNWDTGELFF.

V and J are TRBV6-2 or TRBV6-3 and TRBJ2-6; D not resolved. Germline V gene data show CDR1 as MNHEY and CDR2 as SVGEGT. V was shortened by 2 bases and J by 11 bases, with 22 bases between the two germline ends. The CDR3 extends over 17 amino acids. The CDR3 coding sequence is TGTGCCAGCAGTTACCCCCTCGTCAGAACCTCCCTCGACGTCCTGACTTTC. The encoded protein is CASSYPLVRTSLDVLTF.

Turning to this clonotype: A much more abundant neighbour one base away suggests this may be a read error. The chain combines TRBV6-5 with TRBJ1-2, with D unresolved. The CDR3 runs 17 residues. Trimming shortened V by 4 bases and J by 4 bases, and 22 bases separated the two germline ends. The germline V gene encodes CDR1 MNHEY and CDR2 SVGAGI. The CDR3 reads CASSLDQECRKAYGYTF. The CDR3 bases are TGTGCCAGCAGTTTAGACCAGGAATGTAGAAAGGCCTATGGCTACACCTTC.

This clonotype came up many times. J is TRBJ1-1 and V is TRBV5-6, with D possibly matching TRBD1 (6 bases). Trimming stripped 0 bases from V and 4 bases from J, with 13 bases between. Germline values: CDR1 SGHDT, CDR2 YYEEEE. The CDR3 is 15 residues long. In DNA form, the CDR3 reads TGTGCCAGCAGCTTGGATCAGGGGTTGAGCACTGAAGCTTTCTTT. It yields the protein CASSLDQGLSTEAFF. The complete variable domain, with remaining parts taken from reference TRBV5-6 and TRBJ1-1, reads DAGVTQSPTHLIKTRGQQVTLRCSPKSGHDTVSWYQQALGQGPQFIFQYYEEEERQRGNFPDRFSGHQFPNYSSELNVNALLLGDSALYLCASSLDQGLSTEAFFGQGTRLTVV.

Note on this clonotype: With a much larger clone just one base away, this may be a read error. V is TRBV4-2 and J is TRBJ2-6; 10 nucleotides line up with TRBD1. Germline assignment: CDR1 LGHNA and CDR2 YNFKEQ. The CDR3 covers 18 residues. The CDR3 nucleotides are TGTGCCGGCAGCCTTGGACAGGGGGAAAGGACCGGGGCCAACGTCCTGACTTTC. Protein: CAGSLGQGERTGANVLTF.

This clonotype was seen at least ten times. The rearrangement uses TRBV4-3 and TRBJ2-3; D is unresolved. Germline V gives CDR1 LGHNA, CDR2 YSLEER. The CDR3 has 15 amino acids. V dropped 3 bases and J dropped 2 bases, with 12 bases sitting between them. CDR3 amino acids: CASSHEDGTTDTQYF. In nucleotides, the CDR3 is TGCGCCAGCAGCCACGAGGACGGTACCACAGATACGCAGTATTTT.

This clonotype was observed many times. The V gene is TRBV7-9, the J gene TRBJ2-3, with D perhaps TRBD1 (7 bases). V was clipped by 3 bases and J by 4 bases, with 14 bases between them. Germline values: CDR1 SEHNR, CDR2 FQNEAQ (reference sequence). The length of the CDR3 is 15 residues. DNA for the CDR3: TGTGCCAGCAGCTTCGGAGCAGGGGGGTCAGATACGCAGTATTTT. It yields the protein CASSFGAGGSDTQYF.

This clonotype has a handful of counts. One base away lies a much larger clone, so this may be a sequencing read error. This rearrangement joins TRBV4-2 to TRBJ1-5, with D unclear. The CDR3 has 13 amino acids. V was shortened by 1 base and J by 4 bases, with 5 bases between the two germline ends. Germline CDR1 reads LGHNA; CDR2 reads YNFKEQ. The CDR3 spells CASSQGRNQPQHF. CDR3 DNA sequence: TGTGCCAGCAGCCAAGGACGTAATCAGCCCCAGCATTTT.

This clonotype was detected only a few times. The V gene is TRBV5-1, the J gene TRBJ1-2; D remains unclear. V shed 7 bases and J shed 4 bases, with 23 bases lying between them. Germline V lookup: CDR1 SGHRS, CDR2 YFSETQ. The CDR3 extends over 16 amino acids. The CDR3 loop is CASRSGSVRKTYGYTF. DNA for the CDR3: TGCGCCAGCCGATCGGGATCGGTTCGAAAGACCTATGGCTACACCTTC.

This clonotype occurred many times. This CDR3 reads CASSLTGQWGETQYF. In nucleotides, the CDR3 is TGCGCCAGCAGCTTGACAGGGCAATGGGGGGAGACCCAGTACTTC. The chain employs TRBV5-1 and TRBJ2-5; D possibly corresponds to TRBD1 (6 bases). This CDR3 contains 15 residues. Germline CDR1 and CDR2: SGHRS and YFSETQ. V gave up 1 base and J gave up 5 bases, with 15 bases separating them.

This clonotype has just a few counts. An end of the junction differs from the germline gene, which may be a read error. This chain connects TRBV3-1 to TRBJ2-1, with TRBD2 as a possible D gene (6 bases). The germline V gene encodes CDR1 LGHDT and CDR2 YNNKEL (reference sequence). The CDR3 is 13 residues long. CDR3 region: CASSQDRRDGRVF. The CDR3 bases are TGTGCCAGCAGCCAAGATCGGAGGGATGGGCGGGTCTTC.

This clonotype was counted a single time. The chain carries TRBV28 and TRBJ1-2, with D uncertain. Between the trimmed V and J ends, which lost 5 bases and 4 bases, there was a span of 23 bases. The V gene's germline CDR1 is MDHEN and CDR2 SYDVKM. CDR3 length: 17 residues. The CDR3 region has the DNA TGTGCCAGCAGTCACCACTATCCTTGGCGAAAGACCTATGGCTACACCTTC. Amino acids: CASSHHYPWRKTYGYTF.

This clonotype has ten or more counts. The V call is TRBV18, the J call TRBJ2-7, with D possibly being TRBD2 (6 bases). The CDR3 covers 14 residues. The germline gives CDR1 KGHSH, CDR2 LQKENI. Trimming stripped 0 bases from V and 2 bases from J, with 8 bases between. CDR3 in amino acids: CASSPPAGTYEQYF. Here the CDR3 DNA reads TGTGCCAGCTCACCACCGGCGGGGACCTACGAGCAGTACTTC.

This clonotype was counted at least ten times. The rearrangement joins TRBV15 to TRBJ2-5; weak D call: TRBD2 (5 bases). The CDR3 totals 15 residues. Germline V lookup: CDR1 LNHNV, CDR2 YYDKDF (reference sequence). With 0 bases removed from V and 2 bases from J, the gap between germline ends came to 10 bases. Here the CDR3 DNA reads TGTGCCACCAGCAGAGAAGTAGCGAAGCAAGAGACCCAGTACTTC. Its protein product is CATSREVAKQETQYF.

This clonotype was recorded at least ten times. The CDR3 DNA is TGTGCCTGGAGTGATTATAGCGGACTCTACACCGGGGAGCTGTTTTTT. Translating it yields CAWSDYSGLYTGELFF. This sequence joins TRBV30 and TRBJ2-2; TRBD2 is a possible D gene (6 bases). The CDR3 is 16 residues long. Trimming removed 1 base from V and 3 bases from J, with 15 bases in between. The germline gives CDR1 GTSNPN, CDR2 SVGIG (reference sequence).

A word on this clonotype: A much larger clone sits a single nucleotide away, making a read error possible. The V and J genes are TRBV5-1 and TRBJ1-5; perhaps TRBD1 as D (6 bases). This CDR3 comprises 13 residues. Germline CDR1 SGHRS, CDR2 YFSETQ. DNA for the CDR3: TGCGCCAACAGCTTGGAGGGGGAGGGGTCCCAGCATTTT. This sequence encodes CANSLEGEGSQHF.

Concerning this clonotype: An end of the junction does not agree with germline; a read error may underlie this. The chain joins TRBV28 to TRBJ2-3; D is perhaps TRBD1 (6 bases). The length of the CDR3 is 17 residues. Germline CDR1 is MDHEN and CDR2 is SYDVKM. CDR3 nucleotides: TGTGCCAACACCAAAAACCAACGACAGGATGAGACAGATACGCAGTACTTT. As protein: CANTKNQRQDETDTQYF. Full variable domain (outside the CDR3, taken from reference TRBV28 and TRBJ2-3): DVKVTQSSRYLVKRTGEKVFLECVQDMDHENMFWYRQDPGLGLRLIYFSYDVKMKEKGDIPEGYSVSREKKERFSLILESASTNQTSMYLCANTKNQRQDETDTQYFGPGTRLTVL.

The table lists this clonotype with many counts. V usage is TRBV19 and J usage is TRBJ2-1, with unresolved D. CDR3 length: 13 residues. The V gene's germline CDR1 is LNHDA and CDR2 SQIVND (reference sequence). V was clipped by 5 bases and J by 5 bases, with 10 bases between them. The CDR3 loop reads CASSWSRNNEQFF. CDR3 coding DNA: TGTGCCAGTAGTTGGAGCAGAAACAATGAGCAGTTCTTC.

There are a few counts of this clonotype. A read error may be the cause here, since a much bigger clone is one base away. The V gene is TRBV7-9, the J gene TRBJ2-7; D not resolved. Per the germline V gene, CDR1 is SEHNR and CDR2 is FQNEAQ (reference sequence). The germline V and J ends were trimmed by 5 bases and 2 bases, with 4 bases remaining between them. The CDR3 totals 11 residues. The DNA of the CDR3 is TGTGCCAGCAGCGCAGCCTACGAGCAGTACTTC. It is translated as CASSAAYEQYF.

This clonotype was found many times. V is TRBV12-5 and J is TRBJ1-2; possible D gene TRBD1, 5 bases. V was trimmed by 5 bases and J by 4 bases, leaving 23 bases between them. The CDR3 runs to 17 residues. CDR1 and CDR2 (germline): LGHNT, FRNRAP. The CDR3 region is CASGNLFLQGKTYGYTF. The DNA for the CDR3 is TGTGCTAGTGGTAATTTATTTTTGCAGGGAAAGACCTATGGCTACACCTTC.

On this clonotype: A read error may explain this, as a much larger clone is one base away. The chain couples TRBV6-6 to TRBJ2-2, with D possibly TRBD2 on 6 matching bases. Germline V gene lookup returns CDR1 MNHNY and CDR2 SVGAGI (reference sequence). The germline V and J ends were trimmed by 6 bases and 2 bases, with 13 bases remaining between them. This CDR3 spans 15 amino acids. The CDR3: CASRLVGGNTGELFF. The CDR3 DNA sequence: TGTGCCAGCAGACTAGTGGGGGGAAACACCGGGGAGCTGTTTTTT.

The chain links TRBV3-1 to TRBJ1-2; D remains unclear. The V end lost 5 bases, the J end lost 4 bases, and 23 bases lay between the germline ends. Germline V gene sequence: CDR1 LGHDT, CDR2 YNNKEL (reference sequence). CDR3 length: 17 residues. The CDR3 nucleotides are TGTGCCAGCAGCGAGTTACTCACCCTTCGAAAGACCTATGGCTACACCTTC. Its translation: CASSELLTLRKTYGYTF.

This chain joins TRBV5-1 and TRBJ1-2; D remains ambiguous. Between the trimmed V and J ends, which lost 7 bases and 4 bases, there was a span of 23 bases. Germline-derived CDR1 and CDR2 are SGHRS and YFSETQ. The CDR3 runs to 16 residues. The CDR3 region is CASLAGSVRKTYGYTF. CDR3 DNA sequence: TGCGCCAGCCTTGCCGGATCGGTTCGAAAGACCTATGGCTACACCTTC.